The T cell receptor beta chain under discussion was sequenced for a study of blood T cells in healthy people across ages. Study-level findings and limits: Long-lived and aged donors differed, with more naive CD4+ cells and higher diversity in the long-lived. PBMC samples, being unsorted, prevented any conclusive comparison of naive and antigen-experienced cells. Donor CMV status, an unknown factor, possibly confounded changes in expanded clonotypes.

Collection of around 9.3 milliliters of peripheral blood was performed for each donor. In regard to this clonotype: Its cognate antigen is unknown.

The CDR3 runs 14 residues. Germline loops: CDR1 ENHRY, CDR2 SYGVKD. V lost 3 bases and J 0 bases, leaving 8 bases between the germline ends. It was with a sample-barcoded 5' primer and a J-beta primer mix that a second PCR of roughly 7 to 12 cycles was run. Each CDR3 protein gets one entry after TCRdb re-called the 5' RACE reads with MiXCR. This table holds approximately 780,000 distinct CDR3 sequences, around 24% found once. These data are also associated with another study on T cells of mothers and their children.

Sequences were obtained from blood. The chain carries TRBV10-3 and TRBJ2-5; D may be TRBD1 (5 bases). This TCR was recovered from a boy between 10 and 17 years old in good health. In nucleotides, the CDR3 is TGTGCCATCAGTGAAGCAGGGAACCAAGAGACCCAGTACTTC. Encoded protein: CAISEAGNQETQYF.